This T cell receptor beta chain was documented in a study of prognosis after radiotherapy for stage I lung cancer. Whole-study context: Recruiting of stage I non-small cell lung cancer patients into the study occurred between April 2018 and 2019. General observations from the study: For the expanded TCR clones, whether they were tumor-specific was not determined. Reportedly, TRBV and TRBJ gene usage differed by presence of metastases in patients.

This clonotype is medium-sized (0.01 to 0.1%) by share. The antigen is unknown. The germline V gene encodes CDR1 MNHEY and CDR2 SMNVEV (reference sequence). CDR3 length: 14 amino acids. Losses at the gene ends were 9 bases for V and 5 bases for J; bases not matched to a gene: 10. Starting from genomic DNA, TCR beta CDR3 was amplified through two-round multiplex PCR. Every TRBV and TRBJ gene had its own specific primer in first-round PCR. One entry per CDR3 protein, called by TCRdb with MiXCR from the multiplex PCR reads. The sample carries 20,000 to 25,000 distinct CDR3 sequences, roughly two fifths recorded once.

This rearrangement joins TRBV27 to TRBJ2-7, with 10 bases lining up with TRBD2. The sample in question was PBMCs, obtained before or after stereotactic body radiation therapy (not recorded which). This TCR derives from a donor of 50 years or more with non-small cell lung cancer. CDR3 residues: CASRLTGTSDEQYF. CDR3 sequence (DNA): TGTGCCAGTAGACTGACCGGGACTAGCGACGAGCAGTACTTC.